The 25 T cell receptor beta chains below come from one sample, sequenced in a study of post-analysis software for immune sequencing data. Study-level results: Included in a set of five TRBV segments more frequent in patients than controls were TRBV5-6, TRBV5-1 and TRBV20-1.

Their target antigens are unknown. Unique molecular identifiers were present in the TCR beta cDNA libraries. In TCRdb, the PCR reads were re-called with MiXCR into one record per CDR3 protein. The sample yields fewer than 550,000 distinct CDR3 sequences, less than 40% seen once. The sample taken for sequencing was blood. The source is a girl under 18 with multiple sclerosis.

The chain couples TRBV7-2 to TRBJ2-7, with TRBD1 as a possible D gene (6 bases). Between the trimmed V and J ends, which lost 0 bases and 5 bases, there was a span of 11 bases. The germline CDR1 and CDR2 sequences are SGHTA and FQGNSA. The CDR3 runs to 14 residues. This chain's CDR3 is CASSLAPGVNEQYF. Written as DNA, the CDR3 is TGTGCCAGCAGCTTAGCACCAGGGGTCAACGAGCAGTACTTC.

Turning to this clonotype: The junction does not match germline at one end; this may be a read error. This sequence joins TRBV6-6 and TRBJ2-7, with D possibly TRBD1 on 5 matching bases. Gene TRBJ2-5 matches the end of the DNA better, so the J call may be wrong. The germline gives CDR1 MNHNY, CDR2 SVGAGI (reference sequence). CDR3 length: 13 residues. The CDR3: CANSYRQTETQYF. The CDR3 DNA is TGTGCCAACAGTTACCGACAGACGGAGACCCAGTACTTC.

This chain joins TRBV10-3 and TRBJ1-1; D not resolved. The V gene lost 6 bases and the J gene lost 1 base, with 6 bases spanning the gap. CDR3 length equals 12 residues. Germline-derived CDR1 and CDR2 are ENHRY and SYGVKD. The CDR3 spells CAIRQENTEAFF. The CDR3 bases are TGTGCCATCAGGCAGGAGAACACTGAAGCTTTCTTT.

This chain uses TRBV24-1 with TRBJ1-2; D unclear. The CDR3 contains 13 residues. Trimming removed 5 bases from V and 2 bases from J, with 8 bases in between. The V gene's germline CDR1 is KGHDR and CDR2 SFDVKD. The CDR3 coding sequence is TGTGCCACCAGTGTCGGTGGGAACTATGGCTACACCTTC. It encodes CATSVGGNYGYTF.

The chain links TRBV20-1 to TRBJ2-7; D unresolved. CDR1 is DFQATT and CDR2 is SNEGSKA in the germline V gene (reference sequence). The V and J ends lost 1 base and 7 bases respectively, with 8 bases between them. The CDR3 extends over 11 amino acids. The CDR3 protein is CSARGIGEQYF. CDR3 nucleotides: TGCAGTGCTAGAGGAATTGGGGAGCAGTACTTC.

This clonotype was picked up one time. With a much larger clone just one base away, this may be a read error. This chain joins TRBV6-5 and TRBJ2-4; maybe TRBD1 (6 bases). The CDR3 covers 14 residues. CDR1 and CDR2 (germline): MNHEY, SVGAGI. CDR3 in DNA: TGTGCCAGCAGGGAAGGGGGAACCAAAACCATTCAGTACTTC. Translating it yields CASREGGTKTIQYF.

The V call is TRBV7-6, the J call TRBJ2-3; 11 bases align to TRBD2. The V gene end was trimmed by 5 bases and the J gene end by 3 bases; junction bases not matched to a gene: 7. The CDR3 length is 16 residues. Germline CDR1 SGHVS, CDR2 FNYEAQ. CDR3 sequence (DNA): TGTGCCAGCAGCCAAACCGGGACTAGCGGTACAGATACGCAGTATTTT. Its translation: CASSQTGTSGTDTQYF.

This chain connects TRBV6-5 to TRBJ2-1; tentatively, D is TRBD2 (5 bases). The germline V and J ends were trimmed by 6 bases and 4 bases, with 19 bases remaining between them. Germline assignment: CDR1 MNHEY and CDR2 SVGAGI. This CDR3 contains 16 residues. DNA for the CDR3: TGTGCCAGCAGCTCGGCCGGGGTAGACAAGTACAATGAGCAGTTCTTC. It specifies CASSSAGVDKYNEQFF.

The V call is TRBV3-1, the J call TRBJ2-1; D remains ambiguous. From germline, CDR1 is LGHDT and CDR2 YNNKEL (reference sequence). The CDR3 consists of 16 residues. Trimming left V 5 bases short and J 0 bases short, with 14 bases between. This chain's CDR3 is CASSSAAPGSYNEQFF. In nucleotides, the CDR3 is TGTGCCAGCAGCTCGGCGGCCCCCGGCTCCTACAATGAGCAGTTCTTC.

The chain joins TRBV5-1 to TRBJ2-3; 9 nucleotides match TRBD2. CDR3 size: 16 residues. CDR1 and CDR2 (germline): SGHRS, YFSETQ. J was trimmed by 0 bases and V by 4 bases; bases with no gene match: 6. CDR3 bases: TGCGCCAGCAGCGGACTAGCGCCAAAGAGCACAGATACGCAGTATTTT. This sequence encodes CASSGLAPKSTDTQYF.

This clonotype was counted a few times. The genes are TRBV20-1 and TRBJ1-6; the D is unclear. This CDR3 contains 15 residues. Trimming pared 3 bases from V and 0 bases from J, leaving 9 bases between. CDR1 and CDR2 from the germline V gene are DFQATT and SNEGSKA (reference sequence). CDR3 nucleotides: TGCAGTGCTAGCTCGGGCAGCTCCTATAATTCACCCCTCCACTTT. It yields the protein CSASSGSSYNSPLHF.

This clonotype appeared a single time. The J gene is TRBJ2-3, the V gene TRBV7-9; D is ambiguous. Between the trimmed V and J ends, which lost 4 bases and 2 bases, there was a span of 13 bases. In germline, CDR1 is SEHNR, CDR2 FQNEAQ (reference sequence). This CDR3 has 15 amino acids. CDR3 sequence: CASSSRLETTDTQYF. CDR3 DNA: TGTGCCAGCAGCTCCCGCTTAGAGACCACAGATACGCAGTATTTT.

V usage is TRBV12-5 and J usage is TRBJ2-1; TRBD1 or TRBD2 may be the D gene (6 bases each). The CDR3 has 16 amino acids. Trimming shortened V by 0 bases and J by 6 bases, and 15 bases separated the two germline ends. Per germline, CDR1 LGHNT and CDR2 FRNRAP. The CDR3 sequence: CASGLVGGPVSNEQFF. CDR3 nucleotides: TGTGCTAGTGGTTTGGTTGGGGGGCCGGTATCCAATGAGCAGTTCTTC.

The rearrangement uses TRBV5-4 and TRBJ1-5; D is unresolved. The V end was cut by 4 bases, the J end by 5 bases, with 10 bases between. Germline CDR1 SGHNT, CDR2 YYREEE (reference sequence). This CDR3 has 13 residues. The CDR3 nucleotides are TGTGCCAGCAGCCAGAATGGGGATCAGCCCCAGCATTTT. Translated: CASSQNGDQPQHF.

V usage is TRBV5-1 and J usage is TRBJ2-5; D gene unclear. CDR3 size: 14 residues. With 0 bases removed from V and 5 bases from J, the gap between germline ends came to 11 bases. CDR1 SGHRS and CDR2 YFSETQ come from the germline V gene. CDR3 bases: TGCGCCAGCAGCTTGGCCCGCGTGTACGAGACCCAGTACTTC. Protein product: CASSLARVYETQYF.

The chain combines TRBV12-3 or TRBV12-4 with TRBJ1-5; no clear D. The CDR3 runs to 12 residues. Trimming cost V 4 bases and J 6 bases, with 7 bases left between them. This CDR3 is CASSSFRQPQHF. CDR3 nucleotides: TGTGCCAGCAGTTCCTTTCGTCAGCCCCAGCATTTT.

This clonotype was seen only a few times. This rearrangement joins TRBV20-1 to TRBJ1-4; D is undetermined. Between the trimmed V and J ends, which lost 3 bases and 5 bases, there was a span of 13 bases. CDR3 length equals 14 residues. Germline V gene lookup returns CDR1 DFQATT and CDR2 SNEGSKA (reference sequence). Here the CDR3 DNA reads TGCAGTGCTAGGGACTGGGATGGGAATGAAAAACTGTTTTTT. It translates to CSARDWDGNEKLFF.

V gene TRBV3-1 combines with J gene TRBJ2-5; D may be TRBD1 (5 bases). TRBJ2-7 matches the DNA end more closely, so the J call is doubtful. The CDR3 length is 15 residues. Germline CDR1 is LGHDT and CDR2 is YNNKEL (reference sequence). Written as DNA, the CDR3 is TGTGCCAGCAGCCAACAGGGTATGGGCCTCTACGAGCAGTACTTC. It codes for CASSQQGMGLYEQYF.

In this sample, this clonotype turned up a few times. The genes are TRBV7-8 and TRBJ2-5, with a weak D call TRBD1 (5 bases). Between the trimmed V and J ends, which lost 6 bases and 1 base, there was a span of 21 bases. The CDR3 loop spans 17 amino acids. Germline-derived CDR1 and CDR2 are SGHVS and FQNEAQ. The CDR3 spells CASSSFWAGWVQETQYF. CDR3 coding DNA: TGTGCCAGCAGTTCATTCTGGGCAGGGTGGGTCCAAGAGACCCAGTACTTC.

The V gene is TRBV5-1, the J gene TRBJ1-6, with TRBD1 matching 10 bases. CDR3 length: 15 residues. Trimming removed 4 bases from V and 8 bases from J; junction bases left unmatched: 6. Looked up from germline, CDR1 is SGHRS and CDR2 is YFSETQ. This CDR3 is CASSHSGTGDSPLHF. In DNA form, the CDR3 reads TGCGCCAGCAGCCACTCCGGGACAGGGGATTCACCCCTCCACTTT.

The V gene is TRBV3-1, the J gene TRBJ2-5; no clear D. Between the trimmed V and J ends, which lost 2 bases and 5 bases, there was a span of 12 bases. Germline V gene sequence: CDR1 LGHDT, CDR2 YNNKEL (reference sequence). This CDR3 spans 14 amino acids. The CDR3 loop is CASSQIGPGETQYF. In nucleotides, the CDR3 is TGTGCCAGCAGCCAAATAGGCCCCGGGGAGACCCAGTACTTC.

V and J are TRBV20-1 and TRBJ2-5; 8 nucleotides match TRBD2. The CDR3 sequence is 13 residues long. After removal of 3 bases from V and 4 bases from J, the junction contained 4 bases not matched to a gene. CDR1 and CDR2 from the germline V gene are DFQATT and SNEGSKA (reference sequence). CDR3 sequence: CSARTGGRETQYF. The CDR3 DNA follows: TGCAGTGCTAGGACGGGGGGGCGAGAGACCCAGTACTTC.

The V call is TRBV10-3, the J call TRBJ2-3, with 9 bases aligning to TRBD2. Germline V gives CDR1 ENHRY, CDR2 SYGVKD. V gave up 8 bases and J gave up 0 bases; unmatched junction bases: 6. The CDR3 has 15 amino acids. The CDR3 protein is CAIRPSGGSTDTQYF. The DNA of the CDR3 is TGTGCCATCCGACCGAGCGGGGGGAGCACAGATACGCAGTATTTT.

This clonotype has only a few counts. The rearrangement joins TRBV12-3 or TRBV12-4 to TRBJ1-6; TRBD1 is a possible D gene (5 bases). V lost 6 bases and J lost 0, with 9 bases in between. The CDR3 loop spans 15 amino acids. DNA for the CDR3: TGTGCCAGCAGACCCAGGGCCTCCTATAATTCACCCCTCCACTTT. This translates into CASRPRASYNSPLHF.

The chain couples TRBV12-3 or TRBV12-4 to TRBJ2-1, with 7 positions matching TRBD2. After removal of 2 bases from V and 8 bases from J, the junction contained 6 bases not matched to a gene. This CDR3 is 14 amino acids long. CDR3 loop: CASSLLGGSYEQFF. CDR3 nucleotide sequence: TGTGCCAGCAGTTTACTTGGCGGGAGCTATGAGCAGTTCTTC.